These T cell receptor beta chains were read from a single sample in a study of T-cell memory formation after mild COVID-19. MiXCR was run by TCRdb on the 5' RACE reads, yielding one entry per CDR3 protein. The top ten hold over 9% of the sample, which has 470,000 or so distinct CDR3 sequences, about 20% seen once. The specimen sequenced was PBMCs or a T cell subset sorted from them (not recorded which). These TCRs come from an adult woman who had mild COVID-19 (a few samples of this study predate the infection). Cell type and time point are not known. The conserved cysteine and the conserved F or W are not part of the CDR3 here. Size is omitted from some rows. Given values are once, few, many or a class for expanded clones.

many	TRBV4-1	ASSQDDRAAYNEQF
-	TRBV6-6	ASSLGLAEYYEQY
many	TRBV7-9	ASSPLGKGSYEQY
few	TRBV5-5	ASSFGTLPTDTQY
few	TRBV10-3	AIREPGQGPSDTQY
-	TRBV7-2	ASSLMPGTPINTIY
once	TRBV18	ASSPRWVYEQF
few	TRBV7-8	ASSFGHVRGQTGELF
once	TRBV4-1	ASSPGGTSGRGERYNEQF
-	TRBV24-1	ATSDFRGDYGYT
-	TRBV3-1	ASSQGLEGNEY
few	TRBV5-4	ASSLEGFREQY